These 13 T cell receptor beta chains came from one sample sequenced in a study of T cell responses to AZD1222 COVID-19 vaccine. Sequencing used immunoSEQ multiplex PCR; TCRdb keeps in-frame clones, though not all of them. Here the sample spans approximately 100,000 clones, approximately 91% being singletons. The source material was peripheral blood, sampled on day 0 of AZD1222 vaccination. These receptors were taken from an adult in good health.

This rearrangement joins TRBV5-1 to TRBJ1-1; 9 bases align to TRBD1. CDR3 size: 17 residues. V trimming: 3 bases; J trimming: 4 bases; junction bases outside the gene matches: 13. Germline loops: CDR1 SGHRS, CDR2 YFSETQ. CDR3 coding DNA: TGCGCCAGCAGCTCAAATCTGGGACAGGGAAGCAGCACTGAAGCTTTCTTT. Residues: CASSSNLGQGSSTEAFF.

The J gene is TRBJ1-3, the V gene TRBV3-1 (or the pseudogene TRBV3-2); no clear D gene. V was trimmed by 0 bases and J by 2 bases, leaving 8 bases between them. The CDR3 covers 15 residues. Germline loops: CDR1 LGHDT, CDR2 YNNKEL (reference sequence). In DNA, the CDR3 is TGTGCCAGCAGCCAAGATCCACAACCTGGAAACACCATATATTTT. Protein sequence: CASSQDPQPGNTIYF.

The gene calls are TRBV7-2 and TRBJ1-3; unclear D gene. Per germline, CDR1 SGHTA and CDR2 FQGNSA. Trimming took 2 bases from V and 4 from J, leaving 12 bases between them. The CDR3 spans 15 residues. For the CDR3, the DNA is TGTGCCAGCAGCTTATTTACGGGTTCCGGAAACACCATATATTTT. Protein sequence: CASSLFTGSGNTIYF.

V gene TRBV12-3 or TRBV12-4 combines with J gene TRBJ1-2; D not resolved. The CDR3 contains 12 residues. Between the trimmed V and J ends, which lost 5 bases and 2 bases, there was a span of 6 bases. Written as DNA, the CDR3 is TGTGCCAGCAGTCCGGGGAACTATGGCTACACCTTC. It translates to CASSPGNYGYTF.

This clone has more than one count but fewer than ten. This rearrangement joins TRBV20-1 to TRBJ1-4; D may be TRBD1 (5 bases). The V end was cut by 3 bases, the J end by 2 bases, with 13 bases between. Germline V CDR1 and CDR2: DFQATT, SNEGSKA (reference sequence). The CDR3 has 15 amino acids. CDR3 residues: CSASDGSGTNEKLFF. Here the CDR3 DNA reads TGCAGTGCTAGTGACGGGTCAGGGACTAATGAAAAACTGTTTTTT.

V and J are TRBV4-2 and TRBJ2-5, with 8 positions matching TRBD2. Unmatched junction bases numbered 9, after V lost 1 base and J lost 2 bases. The V gene's germline CDR1 is LGHNA and CDR2 YNFKEQ. This CDR3 is 17 amino acids long. CDR3 bases: TGTGCCAGCAGCCAAGGGACCCGGGGGGGCCGGCAAGAGACCCAGTACTTC. Protein sequence: CASSQGTRGGRQETQYF.

The chain recombines TRBV7-6 with TRBJ1-2, with a possible D match to TRBD1 (5 bases). The V gene lost 2 bases and the J gene lost 5 bases, with 18 bases spanning the gap. The CDR3 loop spans 16 amino acids. Germline loops: CDR1 SGHVS, CDR2 FNYEAQ. The CDR3 spells CASSLLGTSEWYGYTF. In nucleotides, the CDR3 is TGTGCCAGCAGCTTACTTGGGACGTCAGAATGGTATGGCTACACCTTC.

The rearrangement joins TRBV9 to TRBJ1-2; D uncertain. Germline CDR1 is SGDLS and CDR2 is YYNGEE. The V gene lost 0 bases and the J gene lost 2 bases, with 5 bases spanning the gap. The length of the CDR3 is 13 residues. CDR3 protein: CASSVDQNYGYTF. In nucleotides, the CDR3 is TGTGCCAGCAGCGTAGACCAAAACTATGGCTACACCTTC.

The chain combines TRBV28 with TRBJ1-4, with D tentatively TRBD1 (6 bases). V was clipped by 9 bases and J by 4 bases, with 12 bases between them. The CDR3 totals 13 residues. Per germline, CDR1 MDHEN and CDR2 SYDVKM. This CDR3 reads CASGDRLNEKLFF. The CDR3 DNA follows: TGTGCCAGTGGAGACAGGCTTAATGAAAAACTGTTTTTT.

V is TRBV19 and J is TRBJ1-2, with unresolved D. The CDR3 is made up of 13 amino acids. Germline lookup yields CDR1 LNHDA and CDR2 SQIVND (reference sequence). V lost 8 bases and J lost 11, with 21 bases in between. CDR3 protein: CASHLKGRTEYTF. The CDR3 nucleotides read TGTGCCAGTCATCTAAAGGGTAGGACTGAGTACACCTTC.

The chain combines TRBV5-1 with TRBJ2-7; D may correspond to TRBD1 or TRBD2 (5 bases each). Germline assignment: CDR1 SGHRS and CDR2 YFSETQ. The germline V and J ends were trimmed by 0 bases and 4 bases, with 8 bases remaining between them. The CDR3 spans 13 residues. The CDR3 bases are TGCGCCAGCAGCTTGGTGAGGGGTTACGAGCAGTACTTC. Translating it yields CASSLVRGYEQYF.

V gene TRBV29-1 combines with J gene TRBJ2-5; 9 bases are shared with TRBD1. This CDR3 is built from 14 residues. Germline loops: CDR1 SQVTM, CDR2 ANQGSEA. After removal of 6 bases from V and 5 bases from J, the junction contained 10 bases not matched to a gene. In DNA, the CDR3 is TGCAGCGTGGTGACAGGGGGACCCTGGGAGACCCAGTACTTC. Amino acid sequence: CSVVTGGPWETQYF.

This rearrangement joins TRBV5-8 to TRBJ1-2; no firm D call. Germline CDR1 and CDR2: SGHTS and YDEGEE. CDR3 length: 13 residues. V lost 1 base, J lost 2 bases, and 6 bases lay in between. The CDR3 loop is CASSLYQNYGYTF. CDR3 nucleotides: TGTGCCAGCAGCTTGTACCAGAACTATGGCTACACCTTC.